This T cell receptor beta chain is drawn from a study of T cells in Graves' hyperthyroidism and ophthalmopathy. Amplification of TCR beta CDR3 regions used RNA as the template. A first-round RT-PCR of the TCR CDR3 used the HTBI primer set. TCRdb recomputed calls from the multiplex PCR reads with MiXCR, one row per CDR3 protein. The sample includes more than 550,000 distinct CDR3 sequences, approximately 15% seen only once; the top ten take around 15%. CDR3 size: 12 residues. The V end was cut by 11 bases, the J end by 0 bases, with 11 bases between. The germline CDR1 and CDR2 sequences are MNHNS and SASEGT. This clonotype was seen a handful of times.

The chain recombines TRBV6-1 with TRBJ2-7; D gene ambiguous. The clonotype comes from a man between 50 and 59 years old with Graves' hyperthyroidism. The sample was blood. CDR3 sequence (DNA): TGTGCCGCCGGGCCTTTCTCCTACGAGCAGTACTTC. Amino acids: CAAGPFSYEQYF.